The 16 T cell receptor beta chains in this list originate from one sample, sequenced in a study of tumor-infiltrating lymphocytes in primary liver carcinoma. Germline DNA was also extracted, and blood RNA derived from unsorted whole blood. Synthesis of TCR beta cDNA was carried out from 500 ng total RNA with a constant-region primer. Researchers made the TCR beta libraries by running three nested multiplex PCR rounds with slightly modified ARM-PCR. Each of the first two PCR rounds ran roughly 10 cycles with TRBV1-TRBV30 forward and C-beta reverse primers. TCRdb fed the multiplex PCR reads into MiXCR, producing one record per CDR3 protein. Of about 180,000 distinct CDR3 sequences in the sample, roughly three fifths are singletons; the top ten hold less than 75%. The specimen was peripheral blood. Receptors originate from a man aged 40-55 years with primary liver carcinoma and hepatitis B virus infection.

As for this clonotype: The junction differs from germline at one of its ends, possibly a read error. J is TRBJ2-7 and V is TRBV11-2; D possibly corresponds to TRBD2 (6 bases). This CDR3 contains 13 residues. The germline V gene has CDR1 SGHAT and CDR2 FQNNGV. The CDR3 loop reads CASSKHTSSEQYF. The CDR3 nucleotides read TGTGCTAGCAGCAAACATACTAGCTCCGAGCAGTACTTC.

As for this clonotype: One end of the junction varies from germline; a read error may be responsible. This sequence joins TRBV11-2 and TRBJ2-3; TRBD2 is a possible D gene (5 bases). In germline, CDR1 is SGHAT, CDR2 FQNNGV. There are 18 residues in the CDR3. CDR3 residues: CASSPGRLTVAQTDTQYF. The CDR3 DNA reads TGTGCCAGCAGCCCGGGGAGACTCACAGTGGCGCAAACAGATACTCAGTATTTT.

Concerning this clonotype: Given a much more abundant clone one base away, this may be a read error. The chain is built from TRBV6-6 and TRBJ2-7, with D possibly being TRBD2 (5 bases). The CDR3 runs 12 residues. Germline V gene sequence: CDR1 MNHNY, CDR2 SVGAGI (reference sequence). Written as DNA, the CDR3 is TGTACCAGCAGGCCCGGGATCGACGAGCAGTACTTC. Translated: CTSRPGIDEQYF.

DNA for the CDR3: TGTGCCAGCAGCTTACTCCCCCCGGTGGGGAATGAGCAGTTCTTC. It specifies CASSLLPPVGNEQFF. V and J are TRBV5-6 and TRBJ2-1; D unresolved. Germline CDR1 SGHDT, CDR2 YYEEEE. This CDR3 region has 15 residues. The germline V and J ends were trimmed by 2 bases and 7 bases, with 16 bases remaining between them.

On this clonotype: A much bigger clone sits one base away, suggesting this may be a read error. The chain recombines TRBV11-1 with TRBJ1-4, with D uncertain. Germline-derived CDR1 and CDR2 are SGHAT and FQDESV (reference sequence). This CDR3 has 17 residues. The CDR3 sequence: CVSSPLRGSPTNEKLFF. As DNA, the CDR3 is TGTGTCAGCAGCCCGTTACGGGGATCGCCAACTAATGAAAAACTGTTTTTT.

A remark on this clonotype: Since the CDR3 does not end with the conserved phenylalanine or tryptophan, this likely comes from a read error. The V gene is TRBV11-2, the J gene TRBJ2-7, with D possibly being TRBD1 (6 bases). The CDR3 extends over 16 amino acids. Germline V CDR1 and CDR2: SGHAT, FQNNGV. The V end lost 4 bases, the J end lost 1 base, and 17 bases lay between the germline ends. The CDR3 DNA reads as TGTGCCAGCAGCTCCTGCCGGGACAAGGTTTCCTACGAGCAGTACTAC. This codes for CASSSCRDKVSYEQYY.

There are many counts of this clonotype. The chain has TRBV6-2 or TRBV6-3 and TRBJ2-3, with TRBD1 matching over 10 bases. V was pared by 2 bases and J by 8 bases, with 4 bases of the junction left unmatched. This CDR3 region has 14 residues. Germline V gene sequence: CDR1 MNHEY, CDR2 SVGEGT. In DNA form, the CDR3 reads TGTGCCAGCAGTTACGGACAGGGGGTCCTTACGCAGTATTTT. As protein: CASSYGQGVLTQYF.

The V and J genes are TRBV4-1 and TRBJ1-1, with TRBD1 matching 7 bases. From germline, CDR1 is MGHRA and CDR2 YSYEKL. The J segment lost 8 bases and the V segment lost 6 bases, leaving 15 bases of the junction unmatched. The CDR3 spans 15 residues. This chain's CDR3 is CASRLVLTGEIEAFF. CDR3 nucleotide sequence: TGCGCCAGCAGGCTAGTGCTAACAGGGGAAATAGAAGCTTTCTTT.

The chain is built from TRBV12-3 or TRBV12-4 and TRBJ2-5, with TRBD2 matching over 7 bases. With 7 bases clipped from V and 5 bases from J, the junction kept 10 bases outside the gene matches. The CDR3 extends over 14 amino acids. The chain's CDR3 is CASNFGGSGETQYF. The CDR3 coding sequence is TGTGCCAGCAATTTTGGCGGGAGTGGGGAGACCCAGTACTTC.

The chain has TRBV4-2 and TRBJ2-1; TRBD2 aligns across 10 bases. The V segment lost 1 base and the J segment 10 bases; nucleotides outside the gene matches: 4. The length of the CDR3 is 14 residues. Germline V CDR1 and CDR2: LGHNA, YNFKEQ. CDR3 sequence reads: CASSQVLAGDEQFF. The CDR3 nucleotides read TGTGCCAGCAGCCAAGTCCTAGCGGGAGACGAGCAGTTCTTC.

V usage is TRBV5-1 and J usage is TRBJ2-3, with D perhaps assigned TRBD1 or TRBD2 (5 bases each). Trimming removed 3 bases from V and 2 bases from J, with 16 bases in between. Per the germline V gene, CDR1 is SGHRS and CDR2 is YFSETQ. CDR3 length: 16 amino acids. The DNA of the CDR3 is TGCGCCAGCAGCTCCGTGAGGGGCAGGACCACAGATACGCAGTATTTT. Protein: CASSSVRGRTTDTQYF.

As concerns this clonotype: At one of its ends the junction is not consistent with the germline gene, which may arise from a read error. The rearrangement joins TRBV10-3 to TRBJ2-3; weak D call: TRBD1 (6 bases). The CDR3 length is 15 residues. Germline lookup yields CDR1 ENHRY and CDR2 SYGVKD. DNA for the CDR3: TGTGCCATCAGTAAGGACAGCCCTGACACAGATACGCACTATTTT. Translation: CAISKDSPDTDTHYF.

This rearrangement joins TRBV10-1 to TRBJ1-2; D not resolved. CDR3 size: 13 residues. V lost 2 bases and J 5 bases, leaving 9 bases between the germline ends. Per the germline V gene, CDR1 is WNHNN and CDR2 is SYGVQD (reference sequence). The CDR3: CASSERLGYGYTF. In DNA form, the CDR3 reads TGCGCCAGCAGTGAGAGGCTGGGTTATGGCTACACCTTC.

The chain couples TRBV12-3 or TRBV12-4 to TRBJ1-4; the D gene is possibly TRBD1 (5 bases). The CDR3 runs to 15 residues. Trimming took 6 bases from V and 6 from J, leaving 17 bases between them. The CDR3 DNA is TGTGCCAGCAGAGAACCAGGGTCGGGAGATGAAAAACTGTTTTTT. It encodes CASREPGSGDEKLFF.

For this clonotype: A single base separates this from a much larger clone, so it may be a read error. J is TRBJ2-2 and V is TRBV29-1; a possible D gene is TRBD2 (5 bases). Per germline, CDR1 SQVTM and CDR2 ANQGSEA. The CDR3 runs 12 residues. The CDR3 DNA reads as TGCAGCGTATGGGCCCACACCGGGGAGCTGCTTTTT. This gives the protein CSVWAHTGELLF.

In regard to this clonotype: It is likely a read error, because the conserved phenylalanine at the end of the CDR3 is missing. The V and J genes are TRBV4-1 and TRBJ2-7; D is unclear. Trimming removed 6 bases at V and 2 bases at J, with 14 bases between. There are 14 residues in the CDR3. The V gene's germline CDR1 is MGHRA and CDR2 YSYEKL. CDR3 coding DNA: TGCGCCAGCAGACCGAGCGTAATCACCTACGAGCAGTACTCC. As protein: CASRPSVITYEQYS.